This T cell receptor beta chain was identified during a study of metastatic and nonmetastatic thyroid tumors. Across the study: Samples came from malignant and benign thyroid patients, and repertoires were compared across blood and tumor or nodule tissue. General study findings and limits: In blood and tumor, TCR beta diversity was reportedly significantly higher in malignant thyroid tumors than in benign nodules.

By its share, this clone is medium-sized (0.01 to 0.1%). The target antigen is unknown. TCRdb re-called the PCR reads via MiXCR. Of under 20,000 clones in the sample, 34% were seen once. Prior to thyroid surgery, none of the patients had received any treatment. The origin of this receptor is a male donor with papillary thyroid cancer or a benign thyroid nodule (not recorded which). Some clones in this sample may be carry-over from other donors' samples. Sequencing was done on a sample of tumor tissue.

CDR3: CASSLSSSGPYEQYF. CDR3 coding DNA: TGTGCCAGCAGTTTGAGCAGTAGCGGGCCCTACGAGCAGTACTTC. The V and J genes are TRBV12-3 or TRBV12-4 and TRBJ2-7; 7 nucleotides agree with TRBD2. Trimming cost V 3 bases and J 2 bases; bases outside gene matches: 7. CDR3 size: 15 residues.